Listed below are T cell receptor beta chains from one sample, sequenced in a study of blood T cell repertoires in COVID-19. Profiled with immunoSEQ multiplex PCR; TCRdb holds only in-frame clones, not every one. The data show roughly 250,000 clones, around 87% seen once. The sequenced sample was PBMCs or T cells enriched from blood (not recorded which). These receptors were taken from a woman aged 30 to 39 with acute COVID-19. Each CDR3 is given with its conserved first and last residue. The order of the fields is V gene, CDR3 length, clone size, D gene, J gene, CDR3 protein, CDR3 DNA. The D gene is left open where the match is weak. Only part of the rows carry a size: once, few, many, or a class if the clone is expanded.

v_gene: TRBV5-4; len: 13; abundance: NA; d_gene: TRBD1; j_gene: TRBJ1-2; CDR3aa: CASSLTGGGGYTF; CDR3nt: TGTGCCAGCAGCTTGACAGGGGGCGGTGGCTACACCTTC
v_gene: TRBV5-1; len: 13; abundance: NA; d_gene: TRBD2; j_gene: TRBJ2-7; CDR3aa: CASSLSVSGQRDF; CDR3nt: TGCGCCAGCAGCTTGTCGGTTAGCGGGCAGCGTGACTTC
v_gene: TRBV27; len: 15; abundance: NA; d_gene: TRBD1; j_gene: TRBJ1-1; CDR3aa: CASSPGDRGRTEAFF; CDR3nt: TGTGCCAGCAGTCCCGGGGACAGGGGGAGAACTGAAGCTTTCTTT
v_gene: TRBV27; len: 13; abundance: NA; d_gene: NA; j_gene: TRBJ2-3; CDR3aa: CASRGTSTDTQYF; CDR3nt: TGTGCCAGCCGCGGAACTAGCACAGATACGCAGTATTTT
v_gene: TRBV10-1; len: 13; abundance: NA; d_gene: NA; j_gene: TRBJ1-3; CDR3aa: CATQDSSGNTIYF; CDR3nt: TGCGCCACACAAGACAGCTCTGGAAACACCATATATTTT
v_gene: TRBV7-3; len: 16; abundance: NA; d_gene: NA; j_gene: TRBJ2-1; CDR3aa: CASSLSVARLGNEQFF; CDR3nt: TGTGCCAGCAGCTTAAGTGTGGCACGCCTCGGGAATGAGCAGTTCTTC
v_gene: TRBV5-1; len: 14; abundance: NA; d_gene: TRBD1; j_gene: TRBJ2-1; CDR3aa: CASSPGQTVGEQFF; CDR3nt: TGCGCCAGCAGCCCGGGACAGACTGTTGGTGAGCAGTTCTTC
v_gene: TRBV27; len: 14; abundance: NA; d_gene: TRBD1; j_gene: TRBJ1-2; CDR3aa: CASSGSDRVDGYTF; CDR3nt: TGTGCCAGCAGTGGCTCGGACAGGGTGGATGGCTACACCTTC
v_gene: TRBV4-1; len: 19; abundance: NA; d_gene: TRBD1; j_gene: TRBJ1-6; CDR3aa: CASSQFSLQGSSYNSPLHF; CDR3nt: TGCGCCAGCAGCCAATTTAGCCTACAGGGGAGCTCCTATAATTCACCCCTCCACTTT
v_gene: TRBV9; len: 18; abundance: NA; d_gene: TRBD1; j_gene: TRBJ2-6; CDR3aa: CASSVVAGGPSGANVLTF; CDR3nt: TGTGCCAGCAGCGTAGTTGCAGGGGGACCATCTGGGGCCAACGTCCTGACTTTC
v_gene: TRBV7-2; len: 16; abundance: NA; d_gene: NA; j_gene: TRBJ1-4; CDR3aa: CASSLNTGTAGEKLFF; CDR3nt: TGTGCCAGCAGCTTAAATACAGGGACCGCAGGCGAAAAACTGTTTTTT
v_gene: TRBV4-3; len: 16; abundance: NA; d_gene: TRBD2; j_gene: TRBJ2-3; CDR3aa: CASSQDSGRETDTQYF; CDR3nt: TGCGCCAGCAGCCAAGATAGCGGGAGAGAGACAGATACGCAGTATTTT
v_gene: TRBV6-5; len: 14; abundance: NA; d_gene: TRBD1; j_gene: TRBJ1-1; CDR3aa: CASSLDRVRTEAFF; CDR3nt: TGTGCCAGCAGTCTGGACAGGGTTCGGACTGAAGCTTTCTTT
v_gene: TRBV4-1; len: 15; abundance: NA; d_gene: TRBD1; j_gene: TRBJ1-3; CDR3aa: CASSLRQGAGNTIYF; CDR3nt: TGCGCCAGCAGCCTCAGACAGGGGGCTGGAAACACCATATATTTT
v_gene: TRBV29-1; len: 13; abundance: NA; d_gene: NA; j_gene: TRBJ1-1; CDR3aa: CSVEFGGSTEAFF; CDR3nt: TGCAGCGTTGAATTCGGGGGGAGCACTGAAGCTTTCTTT
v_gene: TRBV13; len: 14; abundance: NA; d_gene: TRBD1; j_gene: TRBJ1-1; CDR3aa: CASRWRGQSHEAFF; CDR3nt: TGTGCCAGCCGCTGGAGGGGACAGAGCCATGAAGCTTTCTTT
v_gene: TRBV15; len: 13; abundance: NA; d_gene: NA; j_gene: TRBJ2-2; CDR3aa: CATSGQNTGELFF; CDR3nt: TGTGCCACCAGTGGACAGAACACCGGGGAGCTGTTTTTT
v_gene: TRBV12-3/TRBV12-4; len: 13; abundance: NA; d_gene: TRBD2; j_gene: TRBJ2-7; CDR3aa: CASQRGGPNEQYF; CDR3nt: TGTGCCAGCCAGCGGGGGGGCCCAAACGAGCAGTACTTC
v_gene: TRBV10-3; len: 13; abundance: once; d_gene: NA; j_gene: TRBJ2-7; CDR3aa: CAISELGGYEQYF; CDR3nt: TGTGCCATCAGTGAGCTGGGGGGCTACGAGCAGTACTTC
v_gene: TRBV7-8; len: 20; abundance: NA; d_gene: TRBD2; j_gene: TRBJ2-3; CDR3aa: CASSLGTMMSGRRGTDTQYF; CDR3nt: TGTGCCAGCAGCTTAGGGACCATGATGAGCGGGAGAAGAGGCACAGATACGCAGTATTTT
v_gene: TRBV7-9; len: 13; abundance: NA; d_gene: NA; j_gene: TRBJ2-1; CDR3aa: CASVRLDYNEQFF; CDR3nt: TGTGCCAGCGTGAGACTGGACTACAATGAGCAGTTCTTC
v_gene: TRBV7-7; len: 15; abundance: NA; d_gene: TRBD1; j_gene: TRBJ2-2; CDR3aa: CASRTGGTATGELFF; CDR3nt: TGTGCTAGCAGGACAGGGGGAACCGCCACCGGGGAGCTGTTTTTT
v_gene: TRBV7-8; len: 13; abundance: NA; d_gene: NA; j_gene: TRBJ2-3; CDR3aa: CASSSFRGDTQYF; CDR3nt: TGTGCCAGCAGCTCATTTAGGGGAGATACGCAGTATTTT
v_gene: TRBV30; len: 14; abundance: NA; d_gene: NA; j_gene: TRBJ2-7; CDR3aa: CAWRATGFAYEQYF; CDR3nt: TGTGCCTGGAGGGCGACAGGATTCGCCTACGAGCAGTACTTC
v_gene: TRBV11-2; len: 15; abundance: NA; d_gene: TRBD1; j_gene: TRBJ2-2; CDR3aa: CASSLQGAETGELFF; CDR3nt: TGTGCCAGCAGCTTACAGGGGGCCGAAACTGGGGAGCTGTTTTTT
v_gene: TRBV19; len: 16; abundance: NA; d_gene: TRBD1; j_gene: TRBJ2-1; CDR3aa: CASSKPGQSSYNEQFF; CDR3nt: TGTGCCAGTAGTAAACCGGGACAGAGCTCCTACAATGAGCAGTTCTTC
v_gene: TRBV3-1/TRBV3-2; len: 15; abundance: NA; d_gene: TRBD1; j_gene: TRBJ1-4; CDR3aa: CASSLRTGINEKLFF; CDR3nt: TGTGCCAGCAGCCTAAGGACAGGGATTAATGAAAAACTGTTTTTT
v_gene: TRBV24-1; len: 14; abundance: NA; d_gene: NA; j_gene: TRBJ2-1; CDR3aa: CATSKNTGYGEQFF; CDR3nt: TGTGCCACCAGCAAGAACACAGGGTATGGCGAGCAGTTCTTC
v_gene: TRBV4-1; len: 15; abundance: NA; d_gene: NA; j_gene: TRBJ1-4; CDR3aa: CASSQVFRGDEKLFF; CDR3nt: TGCGCCAGCAGCCAAGTGTTCCGGGGGGATGAAAAACTGTTTTTT
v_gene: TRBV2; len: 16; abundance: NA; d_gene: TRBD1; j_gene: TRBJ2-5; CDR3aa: CASSEEGTGGLETQYF; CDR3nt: TGTGCCAGCAGTGAGGAAGGGACAGGGGGCTTGGAGACCCAGTACTTC
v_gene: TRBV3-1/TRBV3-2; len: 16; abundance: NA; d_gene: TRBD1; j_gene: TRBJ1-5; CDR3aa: CASSQDWGQGEQPQHF; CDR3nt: TGTGCCAGCAGCCAAGATTGGGGACAGGGGGAACAGCCCCAGCATTTT
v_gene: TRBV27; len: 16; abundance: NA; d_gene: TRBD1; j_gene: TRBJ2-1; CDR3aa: CASSKAGTGRENEQFF; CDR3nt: TGTGCCAGCAGTAAGGCAGGGACAGGGAGGGAAAATGAGCAGTTCTTC
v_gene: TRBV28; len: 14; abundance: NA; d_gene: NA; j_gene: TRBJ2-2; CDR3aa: CASSLLLGGGELFF; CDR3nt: TGTGCCAGCAGTTTACTGCTCGGGGGCGGGGAGCTGTTTTTT
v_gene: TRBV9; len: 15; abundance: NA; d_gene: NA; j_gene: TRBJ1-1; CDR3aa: CASSVDVQLNTEAFF; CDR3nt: TGTGCCAGCAGCGTAGACGTACAGCTGAACACTGAAGCTTTCTTT
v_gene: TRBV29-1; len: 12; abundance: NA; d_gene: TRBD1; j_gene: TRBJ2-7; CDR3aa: CSVEAGGYEQYF; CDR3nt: TGCAGCGTTGAAGCAGGGGGCTACGAGCAGTACTTC
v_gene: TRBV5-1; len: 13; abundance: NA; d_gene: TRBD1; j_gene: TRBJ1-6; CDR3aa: CATKTGEDSPLHF; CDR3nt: TGCGCCACCAAGACAGGGGAAGATTCACCCCTCCACTTT
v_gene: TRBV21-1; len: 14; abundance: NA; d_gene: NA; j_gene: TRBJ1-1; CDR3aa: CASSALTKNTEAFF; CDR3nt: TGTGCCAGCAGTGCACTTACCAAGAACACTGAAGCTTTCTTT
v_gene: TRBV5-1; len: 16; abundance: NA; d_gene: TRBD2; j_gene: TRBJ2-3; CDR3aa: CASSLDSGSSTDTQYF; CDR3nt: TGCGCCAGCAGCTTAGATAGCGGGAGCAGCACAGATACGCAGTATTTT
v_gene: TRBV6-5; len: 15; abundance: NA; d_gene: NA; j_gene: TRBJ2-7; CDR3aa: CASRVTRDWFYEQYF; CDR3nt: TGTGCCAGCAGAGTGACGAGGGACTGGTTTTACGAGCAGTACTTC
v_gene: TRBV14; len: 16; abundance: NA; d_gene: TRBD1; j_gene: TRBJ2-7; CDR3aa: CASSPWGRGNSYEQYF; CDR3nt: TGTGCCAGCTCTCCTTGGGGCAGGGGGAACTCCTACGAGCAGTACTTC
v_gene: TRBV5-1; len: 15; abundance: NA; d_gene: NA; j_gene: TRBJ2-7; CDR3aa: CASSLEVQAYDEQYF; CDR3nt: TGCGCCAGCAGCTTGGAGGTCCAGGCCTACGACGAGCAGTACTTC
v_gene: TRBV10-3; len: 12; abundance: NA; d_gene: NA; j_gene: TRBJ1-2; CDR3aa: CATSRDSYGYTF; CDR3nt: TGTGCCACCTCCCGGGACTCCTATGGCTACACCTTC
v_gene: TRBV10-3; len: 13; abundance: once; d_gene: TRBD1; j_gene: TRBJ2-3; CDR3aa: CAIRGQDTDTQYF; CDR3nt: TGTGCCATCAGGGGACAGGACACAGATACGCAGTATTTT
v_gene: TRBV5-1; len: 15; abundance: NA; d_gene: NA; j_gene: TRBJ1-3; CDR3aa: CASSLARDSGNTIYF; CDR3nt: TGCGCCAGCAGCTTGGCCCGGGACTCTGGAAACACCATATATTTT
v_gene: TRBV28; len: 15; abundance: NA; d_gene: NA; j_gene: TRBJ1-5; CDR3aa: CASGTSAGYNQPQHF; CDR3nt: TGTGCCAGCGGAACTTCGGCAGGGTATAACCAGCCCCAGCATTTT
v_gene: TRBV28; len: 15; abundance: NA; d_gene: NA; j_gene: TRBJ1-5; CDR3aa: CASSPGTPALQPQHF; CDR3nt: TGTGCCAGCAGTCCCGGGACTCCAGCCTTACAGCCCCAGCATTTT
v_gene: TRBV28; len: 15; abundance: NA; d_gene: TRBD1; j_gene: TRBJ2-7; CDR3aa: CASSPTGGISYEQYF; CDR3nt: TGTGCCAGCAGCCCGACAGGGGGGATCTCCTACGAGCAGTACTTC
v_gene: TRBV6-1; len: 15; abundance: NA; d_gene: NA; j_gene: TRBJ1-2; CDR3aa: CASSEDPDSNYGYTF; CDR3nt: TGTGCCAGCAGTGAGGACCCCGACAGTAACTATGGCTACACCTTC
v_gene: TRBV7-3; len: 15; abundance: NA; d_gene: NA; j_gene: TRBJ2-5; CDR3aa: CASSLFGGQVETQYF; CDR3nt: TGTGCCAGCAGCTTATTCGGGGGGCAGGTAGAGACCCAGTACTTC
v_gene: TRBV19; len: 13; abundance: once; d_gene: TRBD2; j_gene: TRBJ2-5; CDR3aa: CASRLAGVETQYF; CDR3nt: TGTGCCAGTAGACTAGCGGGAGTGGAGACCCAGTACTTC
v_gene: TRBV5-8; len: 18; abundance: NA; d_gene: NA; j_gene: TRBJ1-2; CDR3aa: CASSEGGHRYLSNYGYTF; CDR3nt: TGTGCCAGCAGCGAGGGTGGGCATCGCTACCTGTCTAACTATGGCTACACCTTC
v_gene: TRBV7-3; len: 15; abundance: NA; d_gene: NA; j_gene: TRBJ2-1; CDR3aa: CASSFFSGIGNEQFF; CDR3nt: TGTGCCAGCAGCTTCTTTAGCGGTATAGGTAATGAGCAGTTCTTC
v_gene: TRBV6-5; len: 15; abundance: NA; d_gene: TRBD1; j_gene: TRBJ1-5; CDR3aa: CASSPQGQGNQPQHF; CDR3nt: TGTGCCAGCAGTCCCCAGGGACAGGGGAATCAGCCCCAGCATTTT
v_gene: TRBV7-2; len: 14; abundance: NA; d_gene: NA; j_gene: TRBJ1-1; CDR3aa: CASSGAGMNTEAFF; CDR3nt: TGTGCCAGCAGCGGGGCAGGAATGAACACTGAAGCTTTCTTT
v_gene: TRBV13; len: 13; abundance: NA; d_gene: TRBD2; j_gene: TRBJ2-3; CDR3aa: CASSRTSADTQYF; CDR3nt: TGTGCCAGCAGCCGGACTAGCGCGGATACGCAGTATTTT